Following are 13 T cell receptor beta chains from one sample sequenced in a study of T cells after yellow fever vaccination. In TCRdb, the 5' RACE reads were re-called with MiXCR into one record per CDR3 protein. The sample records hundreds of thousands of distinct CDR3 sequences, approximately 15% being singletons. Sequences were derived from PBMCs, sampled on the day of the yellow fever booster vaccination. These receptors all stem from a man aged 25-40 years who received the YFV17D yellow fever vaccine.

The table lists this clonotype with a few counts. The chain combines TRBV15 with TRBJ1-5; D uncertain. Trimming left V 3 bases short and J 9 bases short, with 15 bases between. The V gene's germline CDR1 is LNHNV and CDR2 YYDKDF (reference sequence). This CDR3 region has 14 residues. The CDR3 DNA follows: TGTGCCACCAGCAGCTTACTAAGGGAAACGCCCCAGCATTTT. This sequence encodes CATSSLLRETPQHF.

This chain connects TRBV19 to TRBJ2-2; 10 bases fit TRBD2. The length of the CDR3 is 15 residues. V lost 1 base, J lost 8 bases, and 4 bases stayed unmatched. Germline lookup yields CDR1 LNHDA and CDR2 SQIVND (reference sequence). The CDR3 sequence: CASSIASGSSGELFF. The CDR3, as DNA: TGTGCCAGTAGTATAGCTAGCGGGAGTTCAGGGGAGCTGTTTTTT. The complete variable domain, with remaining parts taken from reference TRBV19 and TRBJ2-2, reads DGGITQSPKYLFRKEGQNVTLSCEQNLNHDAMYWYRQDPGQGLRLIYYSQIVNDFQKGDIAEGYSVSREKKESFPLTVTSAQKNPTAFYLCASSIASGSSGELFFGEGSRLTVL.

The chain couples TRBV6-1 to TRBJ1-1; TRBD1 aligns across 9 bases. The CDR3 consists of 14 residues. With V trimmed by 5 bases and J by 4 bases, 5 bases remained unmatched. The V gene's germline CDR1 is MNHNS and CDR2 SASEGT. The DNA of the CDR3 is TGTGCCAGCAGTATCGTGGACAGGGGCACTGAAGCTTTCTTT. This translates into CASSIVDRGTEAFF.

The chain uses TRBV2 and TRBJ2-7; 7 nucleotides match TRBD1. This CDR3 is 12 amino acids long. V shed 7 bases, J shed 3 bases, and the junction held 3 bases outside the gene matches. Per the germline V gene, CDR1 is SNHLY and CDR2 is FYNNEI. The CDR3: CASKGAIYEQYF. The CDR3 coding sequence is TGTGCCAGCAAGGGGGCGATCTACGAGCAGTACTTC. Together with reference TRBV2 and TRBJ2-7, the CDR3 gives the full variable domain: EPEVTQTPSHQVTQMGQEVILRCVPISNHLYFYWYRQILGQKVEFLVSFYNNEISEKSEIFDDQFSVERPDGSNFTLKIRSTKLEDSAMYFCASKGAIYEQYFGPGTRLTVT.

Here the CDR3 DNA reads TGTGCCAGCAGTTTTACCGACAGGGTAGAGGGAAGCTACACCTTC. It translates to CASSFTDRVEGSYTF. The chain recombines TRBV28 with TRBJ1-2, with 7 bases that match TRBD1. The junction had 13 bases not matched to a gene; V was cut back by 3 bases and J by 9 bases. The germline gives CDR1 MDHEN, CDR2 SYDVKM. The CDR3 is made up of 15 amino acids.

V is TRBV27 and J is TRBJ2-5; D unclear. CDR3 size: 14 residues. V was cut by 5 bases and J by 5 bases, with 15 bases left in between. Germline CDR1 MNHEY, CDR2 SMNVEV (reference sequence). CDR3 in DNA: TGTGCCAGCAGTCAGACCGAGAGGCTGGAGACCCAGTACTTC. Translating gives CASSQTERLETQYF.

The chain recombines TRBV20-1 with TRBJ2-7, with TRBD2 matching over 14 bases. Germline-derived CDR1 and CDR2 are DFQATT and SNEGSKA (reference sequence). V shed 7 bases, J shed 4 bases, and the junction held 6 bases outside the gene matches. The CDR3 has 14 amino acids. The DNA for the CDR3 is TGCAGTGAGGAGCGACTAGCGGGAGGGTACGAGCAGTACTTC. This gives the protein CSEERLAGGYEQYF.

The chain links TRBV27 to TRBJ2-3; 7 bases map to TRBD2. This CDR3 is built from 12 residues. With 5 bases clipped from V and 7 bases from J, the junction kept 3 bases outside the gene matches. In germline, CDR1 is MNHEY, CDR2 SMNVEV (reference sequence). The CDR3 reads CASSGGVNTQYF. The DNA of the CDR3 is TGTGCCAGCAGTGGGGGGGTAAATACGCAGTATTTT.

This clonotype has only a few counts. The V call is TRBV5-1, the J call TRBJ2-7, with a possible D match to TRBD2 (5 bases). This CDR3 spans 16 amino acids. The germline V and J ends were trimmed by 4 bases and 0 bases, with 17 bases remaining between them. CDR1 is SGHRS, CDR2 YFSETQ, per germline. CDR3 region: CASSPSGSDYSYEQYF. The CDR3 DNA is TGCGCCAGCAGCCCCTCGGGTAGCGATTACTCCTACGAGCAGTACTTC.

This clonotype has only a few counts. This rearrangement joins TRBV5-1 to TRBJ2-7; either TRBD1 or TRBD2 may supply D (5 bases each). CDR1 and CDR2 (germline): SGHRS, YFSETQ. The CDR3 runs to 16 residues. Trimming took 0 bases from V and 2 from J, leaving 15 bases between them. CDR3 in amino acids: CASSLAIRDLPYEQYF. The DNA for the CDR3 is TGCGCCAGCAGCTTGGCCATCCGGGACCTACCCTACGAGCAGTACTTC.

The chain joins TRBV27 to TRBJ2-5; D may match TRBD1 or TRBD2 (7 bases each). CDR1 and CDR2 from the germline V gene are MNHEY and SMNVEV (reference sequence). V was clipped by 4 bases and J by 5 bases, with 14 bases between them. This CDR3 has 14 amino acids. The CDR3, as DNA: TGTGCCAGCAGTTGGGGGGGACAGACGGAGACCCAGTACTTC. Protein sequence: CASSWGGQTETQYF.

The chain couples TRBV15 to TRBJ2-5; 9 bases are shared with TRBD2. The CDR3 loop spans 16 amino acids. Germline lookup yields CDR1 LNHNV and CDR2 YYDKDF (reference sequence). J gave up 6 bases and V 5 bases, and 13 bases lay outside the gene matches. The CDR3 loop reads CATSPEAAGGFQTQYF. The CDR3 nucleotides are TGTGCCACCAGCCCCGAAGCTGCGGGAGGGTTTCAGACCCAGTACTTC.

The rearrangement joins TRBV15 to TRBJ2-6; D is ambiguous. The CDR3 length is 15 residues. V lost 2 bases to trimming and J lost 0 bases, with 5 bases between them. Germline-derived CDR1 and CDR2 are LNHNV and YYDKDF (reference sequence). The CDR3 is CATSRSRSGANVLTF. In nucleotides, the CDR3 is TGTGCCACCAGCAGAAGTCGCTCTGGGGCCAACGTCCTGACTTTC.